Given below is one T cell receptor (beta chain) in context. What it binds is unknown. The data stem from a study of CXCR3-negative and CXCR3-positive naive CD8 T cells. The study made its TRB cDNA libraries by 5' RACE, adding UMI labels. After re-calling the 5' RACE reads, TCRdb lists one entry per CDR3 protein, DNA absent. Its table records tens of thousands of distinct CDR3 sequences. Naive CD8+ T cells showed a CD45RO-CCR7+CD27+CD95- phenotype. The study's findings and limits: Unlike memory cells, which differed, naive CXCR3-negative and CXCR3-positive cells had similar TRBV-TRBJ usage. Comparably high diversity marked both naive subsets, whereas memory CD8+ cells had much lower diversity.

The CDR3 sequence is 17 residues long. CDR1 SGDLS and CDR2 YYNGEE come from the germline V gene. The chain employs TRBV9 and TRBJ2-1; TCRdb proposes TRBD2, but this gene call is untestable without DNA. The source of this sequence is a human donor in good health. Some clones in this sample may be carry-over from other donors' samples. The sequenced sample was naive CXCR3- CD8+ T cells from blood. As to subset: CD45RO-CCR7+CD27+CD95- naive CD8+ T cells lacking CXCR3 (TNR3-). CDR3 region: CASSVSTSGNSYNEQFF.